The clone carrying this T cell receptor beta chain was counted between two and nine times. The antigen is unknown. The CDR3 is 15 amino acids. V was trimmed by 3 bases and J by 5 bases, leaving 14 bases between them. CDR1 and CDR2 (germline): SNHLY, FYNNEI. These data originate in a study of identical twins. The study, taken as a whole, reports: Twin-shared out-of-frame alpha sequences showed excess low generation probability. In cord blood, abundant beta clonotypes had fewer insertions; memory showed no trend.

Using its own MiXCR run on the 5' RACE reads, TCRdb lists one record per CDR3 protein. There are 1.5 million to 2 million distinct CDR3 sequences in the sample; roughly 35% occur only once, and approximately 0.29% lies in the top ten. V gene TRBV2 combines with J gene TRBJ1-5; D is possibly TRBD1 (5 bases). Sequenced input: cord blood. The TCR originated in a newborn girl in good health. In nucleotides, the CDR3 is TGTGCCAGCAGTGATTGGGGGGGGGATTATCAGCCCCAGCATTTT. Protein sequence: CASSDWGGDYQPQHF.